This paragraph covers one TCR beta chain sequence. Its antigen remains unidentified. Specified time point: week 35, safety follow-up. In the vaccine, a single dose held 300 ug of the mutant IDH1 20-mer peptide, along with topical imiquimod. In weeks 1, 3, 5, 7, 11, 15, 19 and 23, patients were vaccinated. Every donor had a new WHO grade 3 or 4 astrocytoma that was IDH1-mutant, with loss of nuclear ATRX. The table came from immunoSEQ multiplex PCR; TCRdb's copy has only in-frame clones and leaves some out. There are 55,000 to 65,000 clones in the sample; around 84% occur only once, and roughly 4% lies in the top ten. The CDR3 runs to 13 residues. CDR1 SGHDT and CDR2 YYEEEE come from the germline V gene. Trimming shortened V by 5 bases and J by 6 bases, and 9 bases separated the two germline ends. This record belongs to a study of a mutant IDH1 vaccine in newly diagnosed glioma. At the level of the study: Patients were started on vaccination 4-6 weeks after radiotherapy alone, or with temozolomide cycles. It was radiotherapy, temozolomide, or both that patients received previously, with most receiving both.

The V call is TRBV5-6, the J call TRBJ2-6; D is uncertain. The sequencing here drew on PBMCs, taken from a glioma patient whose treatment included an IDH1 peptide vaccine. This receptor was identified in a young man with glioma. This CDR3 reads CASSPTAANVLTF. The CDR3 DNA follows: TGTGCCAGCAGTCCTACCGCGGCCAACGTCCTGACTTTC.